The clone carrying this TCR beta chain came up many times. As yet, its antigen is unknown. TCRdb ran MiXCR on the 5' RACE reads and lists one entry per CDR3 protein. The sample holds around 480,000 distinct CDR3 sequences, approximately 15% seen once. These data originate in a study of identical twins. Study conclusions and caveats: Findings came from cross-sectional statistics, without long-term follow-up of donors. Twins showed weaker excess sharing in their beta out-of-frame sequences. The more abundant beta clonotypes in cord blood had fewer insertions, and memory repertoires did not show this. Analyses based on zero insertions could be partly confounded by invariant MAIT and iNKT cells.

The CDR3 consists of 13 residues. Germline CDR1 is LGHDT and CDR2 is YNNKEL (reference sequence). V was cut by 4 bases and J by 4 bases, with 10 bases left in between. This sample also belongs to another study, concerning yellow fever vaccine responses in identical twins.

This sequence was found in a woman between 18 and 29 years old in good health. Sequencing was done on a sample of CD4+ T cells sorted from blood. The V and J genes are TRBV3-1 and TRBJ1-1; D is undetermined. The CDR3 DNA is TGTGCCAGCAGCCCTACAGCGAGCACTGAAGCTTTCTTT. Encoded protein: CASSPTASTEAFF.